This T cell receptor beta chain stems from a study of blood T cell repertoires in COVID-19. For the study at large: Sample material is recorded as cDNA or gDNA derived from T cells, B-cell-depleted T cells, or PBMCs.

This CDR3 has 13 residues. Trimming took 4 bases from V and 6 from J, leaving 9 bases between them. The V gene's germline CDR1 is LNHDA and CDR2 SQIVND (reference sequence). Per the authors' pipeline: Cell counts per sample came from amplifying reference gene primers. The protocol was immunoSEQ multiplex PCR, while the TCRdb copy is restricted to in-frame clones and leaves out a portion. For V, J and clone size, that table is used; D and trimming come from the DNA. This sample carries 23,000 or so clones, 80% to 90% of them seen once, and the ten largest clones take 15% to 20%. This TCR was sampled from a man between 65 and 85 years old with active COVID-19. The chain couples TRBV19 to TRBJ1-4, with a possible D match to TRBD1 (6 bases). The material sequenced was peripheral blood. CDR3 nucleotide sequence: TGTGCCAGTAGTACGTCAGGGGATGAAAAACTGTTTTTT. Translating gives CASSTSGDEKLFF.